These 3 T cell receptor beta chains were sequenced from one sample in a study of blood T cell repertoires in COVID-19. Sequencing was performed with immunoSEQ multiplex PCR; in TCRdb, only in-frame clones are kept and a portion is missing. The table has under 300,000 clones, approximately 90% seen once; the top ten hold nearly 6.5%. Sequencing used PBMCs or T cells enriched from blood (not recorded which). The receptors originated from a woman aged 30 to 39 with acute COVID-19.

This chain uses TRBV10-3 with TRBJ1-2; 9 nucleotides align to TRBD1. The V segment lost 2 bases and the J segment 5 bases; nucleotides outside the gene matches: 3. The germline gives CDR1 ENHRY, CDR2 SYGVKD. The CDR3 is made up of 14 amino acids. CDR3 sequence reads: CAISEAGQGYGYTF. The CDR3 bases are TGTGCCATCAGTGAGGCGGGACAGGGTTATGGCTACACCTTC.

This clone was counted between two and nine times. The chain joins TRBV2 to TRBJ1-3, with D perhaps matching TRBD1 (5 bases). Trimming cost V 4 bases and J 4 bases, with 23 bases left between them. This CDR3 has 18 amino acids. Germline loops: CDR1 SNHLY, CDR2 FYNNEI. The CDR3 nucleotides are TGTGCCAGCAGTGGGGGGGGGACTAACGAGAAGGCCGGAAACACCATATATTTT. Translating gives CASSGGGTNEKAGNTIYF. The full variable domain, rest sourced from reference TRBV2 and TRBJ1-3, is EPEVTQTPSHQVTQMGQEVILRCVPISNHLYFYWYRQILGQKVEFLVSFYNNEISEKSEIFDDQFSVERPDGSNFTLKIRSTKLEDSAMYFCASSGGGTNEKAGNTIYFGEGSWLTVV.

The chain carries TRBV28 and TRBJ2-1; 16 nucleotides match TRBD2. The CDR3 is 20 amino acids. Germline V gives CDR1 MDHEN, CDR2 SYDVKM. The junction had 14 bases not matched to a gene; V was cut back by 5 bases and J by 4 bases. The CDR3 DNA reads TGTGCCAGCAGTCGAACTTACCCGGGACTAGCGGGGGGGCCTTACAATGAGCAGTTCTTC. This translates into CASSRTYPGLAGGPYNEQFF.